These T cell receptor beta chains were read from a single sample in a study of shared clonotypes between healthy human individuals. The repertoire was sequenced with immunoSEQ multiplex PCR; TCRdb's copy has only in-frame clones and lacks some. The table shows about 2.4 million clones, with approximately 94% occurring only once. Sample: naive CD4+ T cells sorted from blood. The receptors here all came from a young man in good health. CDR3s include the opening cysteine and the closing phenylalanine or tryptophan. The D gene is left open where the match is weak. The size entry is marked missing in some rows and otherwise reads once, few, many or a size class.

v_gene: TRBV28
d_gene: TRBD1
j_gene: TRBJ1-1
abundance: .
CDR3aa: CASSLGPGGTEAFF
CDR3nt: TGTGCCAGCAGTTTAGGGCCAGGGGGCACTGAAGCTTTCTTT

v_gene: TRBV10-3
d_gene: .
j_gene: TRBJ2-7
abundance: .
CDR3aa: CAISESKAGLYHEQYF
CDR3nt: TGTGCCATCAGTGAGTCGAAGGCAGGCCTATACCACGAGCAGTACTTC

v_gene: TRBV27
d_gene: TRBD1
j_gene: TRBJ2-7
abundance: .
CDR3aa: CASILQGISYEQYF
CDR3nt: TGTGCCAGCATCCTACAGGGGATAAGCTACGAGCAGTACTTC

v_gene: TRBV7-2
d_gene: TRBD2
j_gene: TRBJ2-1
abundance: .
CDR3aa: CASTLSGVNGNEQFF
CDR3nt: TGTGCCAGCACCCTTAGCGGGGTCAATGGGAATGAGCAGTTCTTC

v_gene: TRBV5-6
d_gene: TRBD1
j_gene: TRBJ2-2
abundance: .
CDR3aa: CASAKNRGRVTGELFF
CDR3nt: TGTGCCAGCGCTAAAAACAGGGGGCGCGTGACCGGGGAGCTGTTTTTT

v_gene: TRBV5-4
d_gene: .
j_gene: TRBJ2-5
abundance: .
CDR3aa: CASSWTGVKEETQYF
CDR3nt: TGTGCCAGCAGCTGGACCGGCGTGAAGGAAGAGACCCAGTACTTC

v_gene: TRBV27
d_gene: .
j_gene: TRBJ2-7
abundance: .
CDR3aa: CASSFRHRTGSSYEQYF
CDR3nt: TGTGCCAGCAGTTTCCGGCATAGAACAGGTAGCTCCTACGAGCAGTACTTC

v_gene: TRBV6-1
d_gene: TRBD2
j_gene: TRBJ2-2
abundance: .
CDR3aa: CASSEVSGRNTGELFF
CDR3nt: TGTGCCAGCAGTGAAGTTAGCGGGAGGAACACCGGGGAGCTGTTTTTT

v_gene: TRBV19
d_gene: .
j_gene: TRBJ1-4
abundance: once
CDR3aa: CASSTGVDSPLLEKLFF
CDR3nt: TGTGCCAGTAGTACAGGGGTGGACAGCCCTCTTCTTGAAAAACTGTTTTTT

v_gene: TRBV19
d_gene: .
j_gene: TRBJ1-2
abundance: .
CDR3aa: CASSPGGTAYGNTF
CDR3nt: TGTGCCAGTAGCCCAGGAGGGACGGCCTATGGCAACACCTTC

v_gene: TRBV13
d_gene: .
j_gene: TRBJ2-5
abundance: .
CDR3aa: CASSSRGGKWETQYF
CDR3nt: TGTGCCAGCAGCTCCAGGGGCGGCAAGTGGGAGACCCAGTACTTC

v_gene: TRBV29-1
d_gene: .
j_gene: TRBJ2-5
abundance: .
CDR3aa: CSVEIPPSFQETQYF
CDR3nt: TGCAGCGTTGAGATCCCTCCAAGCTTCCAAGAGACCCAGTACTTC